The 17 T cell receptor beta chains below all came from one sample that was sequenced in a study of CXCR3-negative and CXCR3-positive naive CD8 T cells. The TRB cDNA libraries were prepared by 5' RACE with UMI labels. Each CDR3 protein gets one entry in TCRdb, which reprocessed the 5' RACE reads and gives no DNA. This table holds about 30,000 distinct CDR3 sequences. Source material: memory CD8+ T cells from blood. Every receptor here comes from a human donor in good health. Some clones in this sample may be carry-over from other donors' samples.

V is TRBV7-9 and J is TRBJ2-2; absent DNA, TCRdb's TRBD2 call cannot be checked. The CDR3 totals 15 residues. Germline-derived CDR1 and CDR2 are SEHNR and FQNEAQ (reference sequence). The CDR3 sequence: CASSPSGPHTGELFF.

The chain uses TRBV15 and TRBJ2-3; no DNA is available, so the TRBD1 call from TCRdb remains unchecked. CDR3 length: 16 amino acids. Per the germline V gene, CDR1 is LNHNV and CDR2 is YYDKDF (reference sequence). The CDR3 sequence is CATSLSRGGGPDTQYF. The full variable domain, completed using reference TRBV15 and TRBJ2-3, is DAMVIQNPRYQVTQFGKPVTLSCSQTLNHNVMYWYQQKSSQAPKLLFHYYDKDFNNEADTPDNFQSRRPNTSFCFLDIRSPGLGDTAMYLCATSLSRGGGPDTQYFGPGTRLTVL.

The chain employs TRBV25-1 and TRBJ2-1; no DNA is available, so the TRBD2 call from TCRdb remains unchecked. Germline-derived CDR1 and CDR2 are MGHDK and SYGVNS. This CDR3 comprises 16 residues. This CDR3 is CASSDPPGGSYNEKFF.

V usage is TRBV28 and J usage is TRBJ1-5. CDR1 and CDR2 (germline): MDHEN, SYDVKM. This CDR3 is 15 amino acids long. The CDR3 spells CASNPIGVSNQPQHF.

This chain uses TRBV4-3 with TRBJ1-1. The CDR3 has 15 amino acids. The V gene's germline CDR1 is LGHNA and CDR2 YSLEER. CDR3: CASSQDFGANTEAFF.

The CDR3 reads CASSQGETQYF. This chain uses TRBV12-3 or TRBV12-4 with TRBJ2-5; there is no DNA to check the TCRdb D call of TRBD1. The CDR3 spans 11 residues.

V gene TRBV10-3 combines with J gene TRBJ2-3. The germline V gene has CDR1 ENHRY and CDR2 SYGVKD. The CDR3 has 14 amino acids. The CDR3 protein is CAISEVEITDTQYF.

The CDR3 protein is CSVVAGLSTQYF. The chain joins TRBV29-1 to TRBJ2-3. Germline lookup yields CDR1 SQVTM and CDR2 ANQGSEA. The CDR3 is made up of 12 amino acids.

Its frequency marks this clonotype as medium-sized. J is TRBJ2-1 and V is TRBV7-7; TCRdb's assignment of TRBD1 cannot be checked, as there is no DNA. This CDR3 is 13 amino acids long. Germline CDR1 and CDR2: SSHAT and FNYEAQ (reference sequence). The CDR3 sequence: CASSVTGVDEQFF.

The chain uses TRBV29-1 and TRBJ1-1; absent DNA, TCRdb's TRBD1 call cannot be checked. Germline assignment: CDR1 SQVTM and CDR2 ANQGSEA. The CDR3 is made up of 14 amino acids. The CDR3 spells CSTAGTDQTTEAFF.

The V call is TRBV29-1, the J call TRBJ1-1. Germline-derived CDR1 and CDR2 are SQVTM and ANQGSEA. This CDR3 is built from 11 residues. CDR3 residues: CSVEINTEAFF.

The chain links TRBV6-6 to TRBJ2-5; without DNA, the TCRdb call of TRBD2 cannot be checked. Looked up from germline, CDR1 is MNHNY and CDR2 is SVGAGI (reference sequence). The CDR3 is 14 amino acids. CDR3 amino acids: CASKPTSGKETQYF.

V is TRBV14 and J is TRBJ1-2. Looked up from germline, CDR1 is SGHDN and CDR2 is FVKESK. The CDR3 totals 15 residues. The CDR3 reads CASSPLVQTAYGYTF.

The chain joins TRBV7-9 to TRBJ2-3; TCRdb outputs TRBD1, but without DNA this stays unchecked. The CDR3 consists of 19 residues. Germline CDR1 reads SEHNR; CDR2 reads FQNEAQ (reference sequence). The CDR3 reads CASSLPGAESRPFTDTQYF.

This rearrangement joins TRBV20-1 to TRBJ1-6. This CDR3 spans 16 amino acids. Germline-derived CDR1 and CDR2 are DFQATT and SNEGSKA (reference sequence). CDR3: CSAAEQGLTFGPPLHF.

The chain has TRBV4-3 and TRBJ1-2. CDR1 LGHNA and CDR2 YSLEER come from the germline V gene. This CDR3 is 15 amino acids long. The CDR3 reads CASSQEVHTNYGYTF.

This chain connects TRBV28 to TRBJ2-7; TCRdb proposes TRBD1, but this gene call is untestable without DNA. This CDR3 is 15 amino acids long. In germline, CDR1 is MDHEN, CDR2 SYDVKM. This CDR3 reads CASSSPGTGLYEQYF. The entire variable domain, with the rest obtained from reference TRBV28 and TRBJ2-7, is as follows: DVKVTQSSRYLVKRTGEKVFLECVQDMDHENMFWYRQDPGLGLRLIYFSYDVKMKEKGDIPEGYSVSREKKERFSLILESASTNQTSMYLCASSSPGTGLYEQYFGPGTRLTVT.